This T cell receptor (beta chain) emerged from a study of T cells after yellow fever vaccination. Study observations and caveats: Abundant clonotypes from the bulk population could have been carried over as contaminants into FACS-sorted repertoires. The booster saw the reappearance of most primary-vaccination clones (roughly 95% CD4, 88% CD8). Weaker, the secondary response peaked sooner, at day 5 versus 15.

In regard to this clonotype: Its specificity is unknown.

CDR3 size: 16 residues. V was cut by 4 bases and J by 3 bases, with 19 bases left in between. The germline gives CDR1 SGHNT, CDR2 YYREEE (reference sequence). Each CDR3 protein gets one entry after TCRdb re-called the 5' RACE reads with MiXCR. The sample comprises some 300,000 distinct CDR3 sequences, roughly 9% of which are singletons, and approximately 3.5% rests with the top ten. This TCR was sampled from a man between 18 and 29 years old who received the YFV17D yellow fever vaccine. This chain connects TRBV5-4 to TRBJ1-2, with D maybe TRBD1 (6 bases). The specimen was CD4+ T cells sorted from PBMCs, collected 5 days after the yellow fever booster vaccination. CDR3 coding DNA: TGTGCCAGCAGCCCCTGGGGGGCCTCCTCGGACTATGGCTACACCTTC. This codes for CASSPWGASSDYGYTF.